What follows are 21 T cell receptor beta chains derived from one specimen sequenced in a study of cytomegalovirus exposure and HLA in healthy donors. Some clones are missing from TCRdb's copy, which holds only in-frame ones; the method was immunoSEQ multiplex PCR. The sample contains approximately 150,000 clones, approximately 91% of which appear only once. The sequenced sample consisted of PBMCs. The source of these receptors is a man in his late teens or twenties in good health and CMV-seronegative.

The chain combines TRBV6-5 with TRBJ2-1; no definite D call. The germline gives CDR1 MNHEY, CDR2 SVGAGI. The CDR3 extends over 12 amino acids. V lost 6 bases, J lost 8 bases, and 11 bases lay in between. The CDR3: CASSSSFDEQFF. Here the CDR3 DNA reads TGTGCCAGCAGCTCGAGTTTCGATGAGCAGTTCTTC.

The chain employs TRBV7-3 and TRBJ2-4; D may be TRBD1 (6 bases). Trimming stripped 1 base from V and 5 bases from J, with 21 bases between. Germline V CDR1 and CDR2: SGHTA, FQGTGA. This CDR3 region has 18 residues. The CDR3 loop reads CASSLISLGALEENIQYF. Here the CDR3 DNA reads TGTGCCAGCAGCTTAATAAGTCTGGGGGCCCTAGAGGAAAACATTCAGTACTTC.

The chain combines TRBV28 with TRBJ1-2; TRBD1 matches at 9 bases. V was pared by 3 bases and J by 6 bases, with 8 bases of the junction left unmatched. This CDR3 has 15 amino acids. CDR1 is MDHEN, CDR2 SYDVKM, per germline. The CDR3 coding sequence is TGTGCCAGCAGTTTCCCGGACAGGGGATTGAATGGCTACACCTTC. Protein: CASSFPDRGLNGYTF.

The V gene is TRBV27, the J gene TRBJ2-1; TRBD2 aligns across 10 bases. V gave up 0 bases and J gave up 5 bases; unmatched junction bases: 16. Germline V gene data show CDR1 as MNHEY and CDR2 as SMNVEV (reference sequence). The CDR3 loop spans 20 amino acids. The CDR3 spells CASSLSRGKKTSGVNNEQFF. The DNA of the CDR3 is TGTGCCAGCAGTTTATCTCGGGGGAAAAAAACTAGCGGGGTGAACAATGAGCAGTTCTTC.

The V gene is TRBV4-1, the J gene TRBJ1-2, with D possibly being TRBD1 (5 bases). This CDR3 comprises 18 residues. CDR1 is MGHRA, CDR2 YSYEKL, per germline. V lost 3 bases to trimming and J lost 3 bases, with 23 bases between them. The chain's CDR3 is CASSQGFLALAGHYGYTF. CDR3 nucleotide sequence: TGCGCCAGCAGCCAGGGCTTTCTTGCCTTGGCAGGGCACTATGGCTACACCTTC.

The chain joins TRBV25-1 to TRBJ1-3; D is undetermined. The CDR3 covers 16 residues. Germline lookup yields CDR1 MGHDK and CDR2 SYGVNS. V was trimmed by 8 bases and J by 0 bases, leaving 17 bases between them. The CDR3 nucleotides are TGTGCCAGCTCTCGACGGCGGCCAAGCTCTGGAAACACCATATATTTT. Translated: CASSRRRPSSGNTIYF.

The gene calls are TRBV5-1 and TRBJ2-2; D is perhaps TRBD1 (6 bases). The CDR3 totals 14 residues. Germline assignment: CDR1 SGHRS and CDR2 YFSETQ. V lost 1 base and J 5 bases, leaving 9 bases between the germline ends. The CDR3 region has the DNA TGCGCCAGCAGCTTGCTCCAGGGGACCGGGGAGCTGTTTTTT. It yields the protein CASSLLQGTGELFF.

The chain has TRBV27 and TRBJ1-1; D may be TRBD1 (5 bases). Germline V CDR1 and CDR2: MNHEY, SMNVEV (reference sequence). CDR3 size: 14 residues. V was clipped by 6 bases and J by 4 bases, with 15 bases between them. This CDR3 is CASRGRTKITEAFF. CDR3 DNA: TGTGCCAGCAGGGGGAGGACAAAGATCACTGAAGCTTTCTTT.

This chain uses TRBV5-1 with TRBJ2-3; no clear D. This CDR3 comprises 14 residues. Germline V gives CDR1 SGHRS, CDR2 YFSETQ. V was trimmed by 5 bases and J by 0 bases, leaving 10 bases between them. DNA for the CDR3: TGCGCCAGCAGACAGAATCCTAGCACAGATACGCAGTATTTT. Translated: CASRQNPSTDTQYF. The complete variable domain, with remaining parts taken from reference TRBV5-1 and TRBJ2-3, reads KAGVTQTPRYLIKTRGQQVTLSCSPISGHRSVSWYQQTPGQGLQFLFEYFSETQRNKGNFPGRFSGRQFSNSRSEMNVSTLELGDSALYLCASRQNPSTDTQYFGPGTRLTVL.

The V and J genes are TRBV7-9 and TRBJ2-1, with a possible D match to TRBD2 (5 bases). The CDR3 consists of 18 residues. The germline V gene has CDR1 SEHNR and CDR2 FQNEAQ (reference sequence). Trimming cost V 5 bases and J 0 bases, with 20 bases left between them. CDR3 sequence reads: CASSRRSGTQSSYNEQFF. The CDR3 DNA reads as TGTGCCAGCAGCCGGAGATCGGGAACCCAAAGCTCCTACAATGAGCAGTTCTTC.

The chain combines TRBV5-1 with TRBJ2-7; a possible D gene is TRBD1 (6 bases). Germline CDR1 is SGHRS and CDR2 is YFSETQ. V lost 3 bases and J 5 bases, leaving 15 bases between the germline ends. The CDR3 contains 14 residues. The CDR3 loop reads CASSSSGTLDEQYF. The CDR3, as DNA: TGCGCCAGCAGCTCATCCGGGACATTAGACGAGCAGTACTTC.

The rearrangement joins TRBV29-1 to TRBJ1-1, with TRBD1 matching over 8 bases. Trimming took 6 bases from V and 4 from J; bases not matched to a gene: 10. This CDR3 is 14 amino acids long. CDR1 is SQVTM, CDR2 ANQGSEA, per germline. The CDR3 is CSVDPGGAGTEAFF. In DNA form, the CDR3 reads TGCAGCGTGGACCCAGGGGGCGCAGGCACTGAAGCTTTCTTT. The whole variable domain, remainder taken from reference TRBV29-1 and TRBJ1-1, is SAVISQKPSRDICQRGTSLTIQCQVDSQVTMMFWYRQQPGQSLTLIATANQGSEATYESGFVIDKFPISRPNLTFSTLTVSNMSPEDSSIYLCSVDPGGAGTEAFFGQGTRLTVV.

The J gene is TRBJ2-2, the V gene TRBV4-2, with 8 positions matching TRBD2. V shed 3 bases and J 4 bases; nucleotides not matched to a gene: 7. Germline V CDR1 and CDR2: LGHNA, YNFKEQ. This CDR3 spans 16 amino acids. The CDR3: CASSQDLAGPTGELFF. In DNA form, the CDR3 reads TGTGCCAGCAGCCAGGATCTAGCGGGTCCCACCGGGGAGCTGTTTTTT.

V gene TRBV30 combines with J gene TRBJ2-7, with D tentatively TRBD2 (5 bases). Trimming pared 0 bases from V and 4 bases from J, leaving 10 bases between. The CDR3 loop spans 13 amino acids. Germline assignment: CDR1 GTSNPN and CDR2 SVGIG (reference sequence). The CDR3 is CAWSVLAGYEQYF. DNA of the CDR3: TGTGCCTGGAGTGTACTGGCGGGTTACGAGCAGTACTTC.

This chain joins TRBV15 and TRBJ2-7; maybe TRBD1 (6 bases). Germline CDR1 reads LNHNV; CDR2 reads YYDKDF (reference sequence). The germline V and J ends were trimmed by 4 bases and 2 bases, with 12 bases remaining between them. This CDR3 comprises 14 residues. The CDR3 is CATSTTGNPYEQYV. CDR3 coding DNA: TGTGCCACCAGCACGACAGGAAATCCCTACGAGCAGTACGTC.

The chain recombines TRBV18 with TRBJ1-3; D unresolved. The CDR3 is made up of 15 amino acids. CDR1 is KGHSH and CDR2 is LQKENI in the germline V gene. Trimming shortened V by 0 bases and J by 4 bases, and 10 bases separated the two germline ends. The CDR3 region is CASSPPEGKGNTIYF. CDR3 nucleotide sequence: TGTGCCAGCTCACCACCAGAGGGTAAAGGAAACACCATATATTTT.

Only one count was recorded for this clone. This chain connects TRBV5-1 to TRBJ1-2; no clear D gene. Per germline, CDR1 SGHRS and CDR2 YFSETQ. CDR3 length: 13 residues. Trimming took 2 bases from V and 2 from J, leaving 7 bases between them. The CDR3: CASSLTENYGYTF. In DNA, the CDR3 is TGCGCCAGCAGCTTAACAGAGAACTATGGCTACACCTTC.

The chain combines TRBV7-3 with TRBJ2-1, with 9 positions matching TRBD2. Germline loops: CDR1 SGHTA, CDR2 FQGTGA. This CDR3 is built from 15 residues. Trimming cost V 1 base and J 4 bases; bases outside gene matches: 2. CDR3 sequence: CASSLSGGVYNEQFF. The CDR3 DNA is TGTGCCAGCAGCTTAAGCGGGGGGGTTTACAATGAGCAGTTCTTC.

The V gene is TRBV19, the J gene TRBJ2-7, with TRBD1 matching 7 bases. The CDR3 has 15 amino acids. V trimming: 4 bases; J trimming: 0 bases; junction bases outside the gene matches: 6. Germline values: CDR1 LNHDA, CDR2 SQIVND (reference sequence). The CDR3 nucleotides are TGTGCCAGTAGTAACCAAAGGACAGGCTCCTACGAGCAGTACTTC. Protein: CASSNQRTGSYEQYF.

The genes are TRBV10-3 and TRBJ1-2, with TRBD1 matching over 9 bases. The V and J ends lost 4 bases and 5 bases, in that order; junction bases with no gene match: 2. The CDR3 spans 13 residues. CDR1 is ENHRY, CDR2 SYGVKD, per germline. The CDR3 is CAISGDRAYGYTF. In nucleotides, the CDR3 is TGTGCCATCAGTGGGGACAGGGCTTATGGCTACACCTTC.

The chain joins TRBV5-1 to TRBJ2-5, with TRBD2 identical over 8 bases. The V gene end was trimmed by 0 bases and the J gene end by 5 bases; junction bases not matched to a gene: 9. Germline assignment: CDR1 SGHRS and CDR2 YFSETQ. The CDR3 sequence is 16 residues long. For the CDR3, the DNA is TGCGCCAGCAGCTTGGGGGCCAGCGGGAGCCGGGAGACCCAGTACTTC. Protein sequence: CASSLGASGSRETQYF.